Reported below is one T cell receptor beta chain. Its antigen is undetermined. The sample originates from a study of cytomegalovirus exposure and HLA in healthy donors. Notes on the study in general: With DRB1 most and HLA-C fewest, TCR association rates differed between HLA loci in a later analysis. Overall, around 160 TCR beta chains were annotated as cytomegalovirus-associated.

PCR used 60 Vbeta primers and 13 Jbeta primers. Using immunoSEQ multiplex PCR, the repertoire was profiled, and TCRdb retains in-frame clones only, with some absent. This sample lists approximately 200,000 clones; its ten largest clones have 0.74%. Per the germline V gene, CDR1 is SGHTA and CDR2 is FQGTGA. V dropped 5 bases and J dropped 0 bases, with 13 bases sitting between them. CDR3 length: 16 amino acids. The sequencing input was PBMCs. This sequence originates from a boy between 10 and 17 years old in good health and CMV-seronegative. The gene calls are TRBV7-3 and TRBJ2-2, with D possibly being TRBD2 (6 bases). CDR3 DNA sequence: TGTGCCAGCAGCCTCCTCTCGGGGGCGAACACCGGGGAGCTGTTTTTT. It codes for CASSLLSGANTGELFF. Using reference TRBV7-3 and TRBJ2-2 for the parts outside the CDR3, the full variable domain is GAGVSQTPSNKVTEKGKYVELRCDPISGHTALYWYRQSLGQGPEFLIYFQGTGAADDSGLPNDRFFAVRPEGSVSTLKIQRTERGDSAVYLCASSLLSGANTGELFFGEGSRLTVL.